Listed below are T cell receptor beta chains from one sample, sequenced in a study of shared clonotypes between healthy human individuals. Using immunoSEQ multiplex PCR, the repertoire was profiled, and TCRdb retains in-frame clones only, with some absent. The table includes about 820,000 clones, 85% to 95% detected once. The specimen sequenced was naive CD8+ T cells sorted from blood. These receptors were collected from a man under 40 in good health. The CDR3 runs from the conserved cysteine through the conserved F or W. Not all rows give a size; the values are once, few, many and, for expanded clones, a class.

v_gene: TRBV9; abundance: -; j_gene: TRBJ2-2; CDR3aa: CASSVATSGSVTGELFF
v_gene: TRBV6-1; abundance: -; j_gene: TRBJ2-7; CDR3aa: CASSEERQGPYEQYF
v_gene: TRBV27; abundance: -; j_gene: TRBJ2-3; CDR3aa: CASSSDYKADTQYF
v_gene: TRBV6-1; abundance: -; j_gene: TRBJ1-1; CDR3aa: CASSDLNTEAFF
v_gene: TRBV15; abundance: -; j_gene: TRBJ2-3; CDR3aa: CATSRVGGPSTDTQYF
v_gene: TRBV27; abundance: -; j_gene: TRBJ2-3; CDR3aa: CASAFSSTQYF
v_gene: TRBV10-1; abundance: few; j_gene: TRBJ1-2; CDR3aa: CASTLDRERGGYTF
v_gene: TRBV5-1; abundance: once; j_gene: TRBJ2-1; CDR3aa: CASSLEDHSRDEQFF
v_gene: TRBV27; abundance: -; j_gene: TRBJ2-1; CDR3aa: CASSLLQGVLHNEQFF
v_gene: TRBV7-9; abundance: -; j_gene: TRBJ2-3; CDR3aa: CASSFDTDTQYF
v_gene: TRBV4-1; abundance: -; j_gene: TRBJ2-1; CDR3aa: CASSQDIGSYNEQFF
v_gene: TRBV25-1; abundance: -; j_gene: TRBJ2-4; CDR3aa: CASSAPTLGNIQYF
v_gene: TRBV11-2; abundance: -; j_gene: TRBJ2-1; CDR3aa: CASSLVPNEQFF
v_gene: TRBV7-6; abundance: -; j_gene: TRBJ1-1; CDR3aa: CASSLAGGGTEAFF
v_gene: TRBV11-2; abundance: -; j_gene: TRBJ2-7; CDR3aa: CASSYAGTLNEQYF
v_gene: TRBV27; abundance: -; j_gene: TRBJ2-3; CDR3aa: CASSLISSDTQYF
v_gene: TRBV2; abundance: -; j_gene: TRBJ2-5; CDR3aa: CASSEGLAGAQETQYF
v_gene: TRBV7-2; abundance: -; j_gene: TRBJ1-4; CDR3aa: CASSPGTGNEKLFF
v_gene: TRBV9; abundance: -; j_gene: TRBJ2-3; CDR3aa: CASSVGEGTTDTQYF
v_gene: TRBV7-6; abundance: -; j_gene: TRBJ2-5; CDR3aa: CASSLALAGVQETQYF
v_gene: TRBV4-1; abundance: -; j_gene: TRBJ2-2; CDR3aa: CASSHRGGQGDTGELFF
v_gene: TRBV2; abundance: once; j_gene: TRBJ1-4; CDR3aa: CASSESDQLFF
v_gene: TRBV28; abundance: -; j_gene: TRBJ2-7; CDR3aa: CASSLFRPGDYEQYF
v_gene: TRBV27; abundance: -; j_gene: TRBJ1-1; CDR3aa: CASSLSRTGEAFF
v_gene: TRBV7-9; abundance: -; j_gene: TRBJ2-1; CDR3aa: CASSPPDSSNEQFF
v_gene: TRBV5-1; abundance: -; j_gene: TRBJ2-3; CDR3aa: CASSFGQGAADTQYF
v_gene: TRBV7-9; abundance: -; j_gene: TRBJ2-7; CDR3aa: CASSRGGDTYEQYF
v_gene: TRBV16; abundance: -; j_gene: TRBJ1-2; CDR3aa: CASSRSGGYGYTF
v_gene: TRBV4-1; abundance: -; j_gene: TRBJ1-5; CDR3aa: CASSPLQPQHF
v_gene: TRBV5-5; abundance: -; j_gene: TRBJ2-7; CDR3aa: CASSWSSYEQYF
v_gene: TRBV27; abundance: -; j_gene: TRBJ1-2; CDR3aa: CASSFKGAYYGYTF
v_gene: TRBV9; abundance: -; j_gene: TRBJ2-3; CDR3aa: CASSVWGGTDTQYF
v_gene: TRBV10-1; abundance: -; j_gene: TRBJ2-7; CDR3aa: CASSDPGQGYEQYF
v_gene: TRBV2; abundance: -; j_gene: TRBJ2-5; CDR3aa: CAAGAGETTQYF
v_gene: TRBV14; abundance: -; j_gene: TRBJ2-7; CDR3aa: CASSPTGTGLSYEQYF
v_gene: TRBV5-1; abundance: -; j_gene: TRBJ1-2; CDR3aa: CASSAGQGANYGYTF
v_gene: TRBV13; abundance: -; j_gene: TRBJ1-5; CDR3aa: CASSTQGGQPQHF
v_gene: TRBV7-2; abundance: once; j_gene: TRBJ2-7; CDR3aa: CASSAPGQDEQYF
v_gene: TRBV2; abundance: once; j_gene: TRBJ2-5; CDR3aa: CASRSTGGEETQYF
v_gene: TRBV11-2; abundance: -; j_gene: TRBJ2-1; CDR3aa: CASSPSGTGDPEQFF
v_gene: TRBV5-5; abundance: -; j_gene: TRBJ2-7; CDR3aa: CASSLSTSGGEQYF
v_gene: TRBV27; abundance: -; j_gene: TRBJ2-7; CDR3aa: CASSLGPGYVEQYF
v_gene: TRBV7-2; abundance: once; j_gene: TRBJ2-5; CDR3aa: CASSRSSRAGLPRGETQYF
v_gene: TRBV4-1; abundance: -; j_gene: TRBJ1-1; CDR3aa: CASSSHYQGARNTEAFF
v_gene: TRBV5-8; abundance: -; j_gene: TRBJ2-7; CDR3aa: CASSFGIMGPDEQYF
v_gene: TRBV4-1; abundance: -; j_gene: TRBJ2-5; CDR3aa: CASSQPAGVEETQYF
v_gene: TRBV4-3; abundance: once; j_gene: TRBJ2-3; CDR3aa: CASSQAMFSGQGADTQYF
v_gene: TRBV7-2; abundance: -; j_gene: TRBJ1-2; CDR3aa: CASRNVQGSYGYTF